One and the same sample provided the 14 T cell receptor beta chains below, sequenced in a study of blood T cells in healthy people across ages. Then a second PCR, running roughly 7 to 11 cycles, was carried out with a sample-barcoded 5' primer and a J-beta primer mix. TCRdb called the 5' RACE reads again in MiXCR, with one record for every CDR3 protein. The data contain over 1,500,000 distinct CDR3 sequences, approximately 40% of them singletons. The specimen sequenced was blood. The receptors derive from a human donor in good health.

With respect to this clonotype: One end of the junction fails to match germline, which may point to a read error. V is TRBV12-3 or TRBV12-4 and J is TRBJ2-3, with D perhaps matching TRBD1 or TRBD2 (5 bases each). CDR3 size: 16 residues. CDR3 sequence: CASCFDTGLLLGTQYF. As DNA, the CDR3 is TGTGCCAGCTGTTTTGATACGGGGCTGCTCTTGGGTACGCAGTATTTT.

This chain connects TRBV28 to TRBJ1-1; D gene uncertain. Germline CDR1 and CDR2: MDHEN and SYDVKM. V lost 3 bases to trimming and J lost 1 base, with 12 bases between them. This CDR3 comprises 15 residues. The CDR3, as DNA: TGTGCCAGCAGTTTCCTCGGACGGGAGAACACTGAAGCTTTCTTT. This sequence encodes CASSFLGRENTEAFF.

This clonotype was seen only a few times. V usage is TRBV7-9 and J usage is TRBJ1-1, with D perhaps matching TRBD1 (5 bases). V lost 10 bases and J lost 4, with 13 bases in between. CDR1 is SEHNR and CDR2 is FQNEAQ in the germline V gene (reference sequence). The CDR3 is made up of 12 amino acids. The CDR3 sequence is CATSLGPTEAFF. In DNA, the CDR3 is TGTGCCACGTCTTTGGGGCCCACTGAAGCTTTCTTT.

This clonotype was detected a few times. DNA of the CDR3: TGTGCCAGCAGCTTAGATGAGTGGGCTGAGGAATTGAGTGGCTACACCTTC. It yields the protein CASSLDEWAEELSGYTF. V is TRBV11-2 and J is TRBJ1-2; D is ambiguous. The CDR3 has 17 amino acids. V lost 0 bases and J lost 7, with 21 bases in between. Germline V gene lookup returns CDR1 SGHAT and CDR2 FQNNGV.

The chain couples TRBV12-3 or TRBV12-4 to TRBJ2-1; D perhaps matches TRBD1 (5 bases). Trimming pared 6 bases from V and 3 bases from J, leaving 15 bases between. The CDR3 is made up of 15 amino acids. The CDR3 bases are TGTGCCAGCAGGCCGACCCTTGACAGCTACAATGAGCAGTTCTTC. It yields the protein CASRPTLDSYNEQFF.

This clonotype turned up a few times. The gene calls are TRBV11-1 and TRBJ2-3; 8 nucleotides align to TRBD1. V gave up 4 bases and J gave up 1 base; unmatched junction bases: 4. The CDR3 has 15 amino acids. Looked up from germline, CDR1 is SGHAT and CDR2 is FQDESV (reference sequence). In nucleotides, the CDR3 is TGTGCCAGCAGCTCGGACAGGGCACGCACAGATACGCAGTATTTT. Translating gives CASSSDRARTDTQYF.

V is TRBV29-1 and J is TRBJ2-5; the D is unclear. The CDR3 totals 12 residues. V lost 4 bases, J lost 4 bases, and 10 bases lay in between. Per germline, CDR1 SQVTM and CDR2 ANQGSEA. The CDR3 DNA is TGCAGCGTTGTGGACGGAAGAGAGACCCAGTACTTC. Its translation: CSVVDGRETQYF.

This clonotype came up a few times. The CDR3 is CASSQDGGKYNEQFF. The CDR3 coding sequence is TGCGCCAGCAGCCAAGACGGGGGAAAGTACAATGAGCAGTTCTTC. The V call is TRBV4-3, the J call TRBJ2-1, with a tentative D call TRBD2 (6 bases). Germline CDR1 reads LGHNA; CDR2 reads YSLEER. Trimming cost V 0 bases and J 4 bases, with 10 bases left between them. CDR3 length: 15 amino acids.

The chain combines TRBV20-1 with TRBJ1-3, with D unresolved. Germline V CDR1 and CDR2: DFQATT, SNEGSKA (reference sequence). This CDR3 contains 15 residues. Between the trimmed V and J ends, which lost 4 bases and 0 bases, there was a span of 13 bases. The CDR3 coding sequence is TGCAGTGCTATGACGGCACCCGACTCTGGAAACACCATATATTTT. Translation: CSAMTAPDSGNTIYF.

V usage is TRBV9 and J usage is TRBJ1-5, with D possibly being TRBD1 (5 bases). Trimming removed 3 bases from V and 5 bases from J, with 12 bases in between. CDR1 and CDR2 from the germline V gene are SGDLS and YYNGEE. This CDR3 has 14 residues. Written as DNA, the CDR3 is TGTGCCAGCAGCGGGGACCACGAGGATCAGCCCCAGCATTTT. It yields the protein CASSGDHEDQPQHF. Looking up the rest from reference TRBV9 and TRBJ1-5 gives the full variable domain: DSGVTQTPKHLITATGQRVTLRCSPRSGDLSVYWYQQSLDQGLQFLIQYYNGEERAKGNILERFSAQQFPDLHSELNLSSLELGDSALYFCASSGDHEDQPQHFGDGTRLSIL.

This clonotype was seen only a few times. The V and J genes are TRBV20-1 and TRBJ2-7; the match to TRBD1 covers 8 bases. Germline-derived CDR1 and CDR2 are DFQATT and SNEGSKA (reference sequence). V trimming: 4 bases; J trimming: 3 bases; junction bases outside the gene matches: 5. This CDR3 region has 13 residues. The CDR3 spells CSATPTGVYEQYF. The DNA of the CDR3 is TGCAGTGCTACCCCGACAGGGGTCTACGAGCAGTACTTC.

The V call is TRBV4-3, the J call TRBJ1-6; D gene ambiguous. The germline gives CDR1 LGHNA, CDR2 YSLEER. The CDR3 extends over 14 amino acids. Trimming took 0 bases from V and 10 from J, leaving 10 bases between them. CDR3 region: CASSQETTDSPLHF. The CDR3 bases are TGCGCCAGCAGCCAAGAAACCACCGACTCACCCCTCCACTTT.

This clonotype appeared a few times. The chain links TRBV7-2 to TRBJ2-5; D is uncertain. V gave up 1 base and J gave up 1 base, with 7 bases separating them. Looked up from germline, CDR1 is SGHTA and CDR2 is FQGNSA. The CDR3 runs 14 residues. The CDR3 region has the DNA TGTGCCAGCAGCTTAGACCCTGCCCAAGAGACCCAGTACTTC. Protein: CASSLDPAQETQYF.

A few counts support this clonotype. The rearrangement uses TRBV29-1 and TRBJ2-3; tentative D call: TRBD1 (5 bases). The CDR3 extends over 13 amino acids. The ends were cut back, 6 bases at V and 0 bases at J, with 10 bases in the middle. CDR1 SQVTM and CDR2 ANQGSEA come from the germline V gene. CDR3 region: CSVDDSSTDTQYF. The DNA of the CDR3 is TGCAGCGTAGACGACAGTAGCACAGATACGCAGTATTTT.